What follows describes a single TCR beta chain. Its antigen is as yet unknown. TCRdb itself ran the 5' RACE reads through MiXCR, one entry per CDR3 protein. This table holds about 120,000 distinct CDR3 sequences, about 13% found once. This entry comes from a study of CD8 T cells in ankylosing spondylitis. Findings and limits, study-wide: Ankylosing spondylitis blood appeared to be characterized by a TCR beta motif of eight highly homologous variants. Those disease-linked clones were CD8+; they were also relatively rare in peripheral blood.

The CDR3 is 15 residues long. The trim removed 2 bases at V and 5 bases at J, leaving 1 base unmatched. The V call is TRBV12-3 or TRBV12-4, the J call TRBJ2-4; 12 bases are a match to TRBD1. The origin of this receptor is a female donor with ankylosing spondylitis or in good health (not recorded which). Sequenced input: blood, either unsorted or a sorted T cell fraction (not recorded which). The CDR3 bases are TGTGCCAGCAGTTTATGGGACAGGGGGCAAAACATTCAGTACTTC. This codes for CASSLWDRGQNIQYF.